What follows are 10 T cell receptor beta chains derived from one specimen sequenced in a study of blood T cell repertoires in COVID-19 (dated by TCRdb to the early 2020s). The library was built by means of the immunoSEQ multiplex PCR assay. TCRdb re-hosts the immuneACCESS table, in-frame sequences only. Its copies lack some clones; in the studies checked, an unresolved V gene accounts for under half of them, and the cause for the rest is not known. Here the sample has 200,000 to 300,000 clones; more than 85% occur a single time. Of the sample, 5.2% is held by the ten largest clones. Sequences were obtained from peripheral blood. All receptors derive from a woman aged 60-70 years with COVID-19, enrolled during active disease.

The chain couples TRBV6-6 to TRBJ2-6; tentatively, D is TRBD2 (6 bases). Trimming removed 5 bases from V and 2 bases from J, with 10 bases in between. The CDR3 consists of 15 residues. The V gene's germline CDR1 is MNHNY and CDR2 SVGAGI (reference sequence). The CDR3 loop reads CASSGGRAGANVLTF. The CDR3 nucleotides read TGTGCCAGCAGTGGGGGGAGAGCTGGGGCCAACGTCCTGACTTTC.

This clone was seen once. V usage is TRBV4-1 and J usage is TRBJ2-7; 7 bases are a match to TRBD1. After removal of 3 bases from V and 5 bases from J, the junction contained 13 bases not matched to a gene. Germline CDR1 and CDR2: MGHRA and YSYEKL. The CDR3 contains 16 residues. CDR3 in amino acids: CASSHGYGNRGNEQYF. The CDR3 DNA sequence: TGCGCCAGCAGCCATGGTTATGGAAACAGGGGAAACGAGCAGTACTTC.

V usage is TRBV5-3 and J usage is TRBJ1-5; perhaps TRBD1 as D (6 bases). TRBV5-3 is an ORF for which the function is uncertain. Between the trimmed V and J ends, which lost 3 bases and 10 bases, there was a span of 29 bases. The CDR3 runs to 18 residues. In DNA, the CDR3 is TGTGCCAGAAGCTCCACGTATCCCAGGTCGACAGGACGGGATCCCCAGCATTTT. It codes for CARSSTYPRSTGRDPQHF.

The rearrangement uses TRBV3-1 (or the pseudogene TRBV3-2) and TRBJ1-1; TRBD1 aligns across 8 bases. J lost 4 bases, V lost 5 bases, and 6 bases had no gene match. The CDR3 length is 14 residues. The germline V gene encodes CDR1 LGHDT and CDR2 YNNKEL (reference sequence). The CDR3, as DNA: TGTGCCAGCAGCGTCCGGACAGGGCGCACTGAAGCTTTCTTT. Residues: CASSVRTGRTEAFF.

The rearrangement joins TRBV30 to TRBJ2-3; no firm D call. The germline CDR1 and CDR2 sequences are GTSNPN and SVGIG (reference sequence). V dropped 0 bases and J dropped 1 base, with 5 bases sitting between them. The CDR3 consists of 13 residues. DNA of the CDR3: TGTGCCTGGAGTGTCACGGGCACAGATACGCAGTATTTT. Translated: CAWSVTGTDTQYF.

The genes are TRBV24-1 and TRBJ2-1; the match to TRBD2 covers 12 bases. V lost 2 bases, J lost 9 bases, and 7 bases stayed unmatched. This CDR3 spans 16 amino acids. Germline V gene lookup returns CDR1 KGHDR and CDR2 SFDVKD. The CDR3 spells CATSDWTSGKGGEQFF. CDR3 DNA sequence: TGTGCCACCAGTGATTGGACTAGCGGGAAGGGCGGTGAGCAGTTCTTC.

This sequence joins TRBV24-1 and TRBJ2-2; 7 bases agree with TRBD1. Trimming took 6 bases from V and 4 from J; bases not matched to a gene: 7. The CDR3 loop spans 15 amino acids. Per germline, CDR1 KGHDR and CDR2 SFDVKD. CDR3 region: CATSPDRVVTGELFF. As DNA, the CDR3 is TGTGCCACCAGTCCAGACAGGGTTGTCACCGGGGAGCTGTTTTTT.

V usage is TRBV20-1 and J usage is TRBJ2-7, with unresolved D. From germline, CDR1 is DFQATT and CDR2 SNEGSKA (reference sequence). The V end lost 3 bases, the J end lost 2 bases, and 8 bases lay between the germline ends. The CDR3 loop spans 12 amino acids. The CDR3 sequence is CSASRLPYEQYF. CDR3 nucleotides: TGCAGTGCTAGTCGACTCCCCTACGAGCAGTACTTC.

This chain links TRBV11-1 with TRBJ2-4; the match to TRBD2 covers 12 bases. The germline CDR1 and CDR2 sequences are SGHAT and FQDESV (reference sequence). The CDR3 is 15 amino acids. The V and J ends lost 6 bases and 9 bases, in that order; junction bases with no gene match: 9. CDR3 sequence: CASSPLAGGPGIQYF. In DNA form, the CDR3 reads TGTGCCAGCAGTCCCCTAGCGGGAGGGCCTGGCATTCAGTACTTC. The entire variable domain, with the rest obtained from reference TRBV11-1 and TRBJ2-4, is as follows: EAEVAQSPRYKITEKSQAVAFWCDPISGHATLYWYRQILGQGPELLVQFQDESVVDDSQLPKDRFSAERLKGVDSTLKIQPAELGDSAMYLCASSPLAGGPGIQYFGAGTRLSVL.

This clone is a singleton in its sample. The chain joins TRBV9 to TRBJ2-1; no clear D. The germline V and J ends were trimmed by 2 bases and 13 bases, with 13 bases remaining between them. Germline CDR1 is SGDLS and CDR2 is YYNGEE. The CDR3 consists of 12 residues. This CDR3 reads CASSVPSPVQFF. In DNA form, the CDR3 reads TGTGCCAGCAGCGTCCCCTCTCCCGTACAGTTCTTC.